A single T cell receptor beta chain is shown here with its context. Per the original data handling: Estimates of nucleated cell counts were drawn from the amplification of reference gene primers. Here immunoSEQ multiplex PCR was the method, and the copy in TCRdb shows in-frame clones only, minus some. That table supplies the V and J calls and clone size; D and trimming were determined from the DNA. Of roughly 60,000 clones in the sample, approximately 86% were seen once. The data were taken from a study of blood T cell repertoires in COVID-19. Study summary: Acute and convalescent COVID-19 specimens originated in the United States, Italy and Spain. Nucleic acid was either cDNA or gDNA, and it came from T cells, B-cell-depleted T cells, or PBMCs.

CDR1 ENHRY and CDR2 SYGVKD come from the germline V gene. The CDR3 length is 17 residues. Deletions cut 11 bases from V and 2 bases from J, with 27 bases between. This rearrangement joins TRBV10-3 to TRBJ2-5; possibly TRBD2 for D (8 bases). The TCR comes from a human donor with active COVID-19. The donor label of this sample is uncertain. Input material: peripheral blood. This CDR3 reads CAAAATGGGAGQETQYF. The CDR3 bases are TGTGCCGCGGCGGCGACGGGAGGGGGCGCGGGTCAAGAGACCCAGTACTTC.